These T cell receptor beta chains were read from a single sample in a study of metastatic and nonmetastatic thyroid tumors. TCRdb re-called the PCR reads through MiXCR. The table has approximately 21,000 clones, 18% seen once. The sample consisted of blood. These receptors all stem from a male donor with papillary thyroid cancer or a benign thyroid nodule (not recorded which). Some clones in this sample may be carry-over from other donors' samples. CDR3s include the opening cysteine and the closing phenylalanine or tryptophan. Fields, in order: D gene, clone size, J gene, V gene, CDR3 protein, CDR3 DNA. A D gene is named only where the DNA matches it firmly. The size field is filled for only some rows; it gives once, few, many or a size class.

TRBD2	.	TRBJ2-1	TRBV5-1	CASILWGGYNEQFF	TGCGCCAGCATCTTGTGGGGGGGATACAATGAGCAGTTCTTC
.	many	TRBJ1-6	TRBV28	CASNSLPYNSPLHF	TGTGCCAGCAACAGTCTGCCCTATAATTCACCCCTCCACTTT
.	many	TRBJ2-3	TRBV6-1	CASSEGRLLREDTQYF	TGTGCCAGCAGTGAAGGTCGCCTGCTGCGCGAGGATACGCAGTATTTT
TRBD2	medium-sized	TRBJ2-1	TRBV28	CASSSGDRSYNEQFF	TGTGCCAGCTCTAGCGGGGACCGCTCCTACAATGAGCAGTTCTTC
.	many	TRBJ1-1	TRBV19	CASNVEGGTEAFF	TGTGCCAGTAACGTGGAGGGGGGCACTGAAGCTTTCTTT
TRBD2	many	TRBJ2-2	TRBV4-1	CASRRGLAGAKATGELFF	TGCGCCAGCAGACGGGGACTAGCGGGGGCGAAGGCCACCGGGGAGCTGTTTTTT
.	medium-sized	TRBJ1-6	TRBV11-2	CASSLEPGNNSPLHF	TGTGCCAGCAGCTTAGAGCCCGGGAATAATTCACCCCTCCACTTT
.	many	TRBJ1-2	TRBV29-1	CSVEHREGYTF	TGCAGCGTTGAACACAGGGAAGGCTACACCTTC
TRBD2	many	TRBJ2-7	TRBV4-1	CASSLGGGSSYEQYF	TGCGCCAGCAGCCTAGGCGGGGGAAGCTCCTACGAGCAGTACTTC
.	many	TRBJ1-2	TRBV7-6	CASSPREGNYGYTF	TGTGCCAGCAGCCCACGCGAGGGTAACTATGGCTACACCTTC
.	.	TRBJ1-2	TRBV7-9	CTSSLAGGAYGYTF	TGTACCAGCAGCTTAGCGGGCGGGGCGTATGGCTACACCTTC
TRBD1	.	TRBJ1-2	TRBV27	CASSFSGTVYGYTF	TGTGCCAGCAGCTTCTCCGGGACAGTCTATGGCTACACCTTC
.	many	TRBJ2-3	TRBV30	CAWSVKVAISSDTQYF	TGTGCCTGGAGTGTAAAGGTAGCGATTAGTTCAGATACGCAGTATTTT
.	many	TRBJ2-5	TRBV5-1	CASSFFGSQETQYF	TGCGCCAGCAGCTTTTTTGGATCTCAAGAGACCCAGTACTTC
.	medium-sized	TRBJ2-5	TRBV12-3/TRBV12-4	CASSFPETQETQYF	TGTGCCAGCAGTTTTCCGGAAACGCAAGAGACCCAGTACTTC
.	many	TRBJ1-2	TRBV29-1	CSVDSAGRIYGYTF	TGCAGCGTTGATTCGGCAGGGCGTATCTATGGCTACACCTTC
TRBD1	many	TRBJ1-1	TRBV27	CASSRDRARTEAFF	TGTGCCAGCAGCCGCGACAGGGCAAGGACTGAAGCTTTCTTT
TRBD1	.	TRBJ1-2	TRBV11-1	CASSLGAGQGNYGYTF	TGTGCCAGCAGCTTGGGGGCGGGACAGGGAAACTATGGCTACACCTTC
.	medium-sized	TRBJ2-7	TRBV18	CASSPYKGYFDEQYF	TGTGCCAGCTCCCCTTATAAGGGTTACTTCGACGAGCAGTACTTC
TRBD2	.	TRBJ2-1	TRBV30	CAWSGTSDYNEQFF	TGTGCCTGGAGCGGGACTAGCGATTACAATGAGCAGTTCTTC
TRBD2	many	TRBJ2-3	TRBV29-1	CSVGAGASTDTQYF	TGCAGCGTTGGGGCGGGAGCTAGCACAGATACGCAGTATTTT
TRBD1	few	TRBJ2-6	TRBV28	CASSLLAWTGGSGANVLTF	TGTGCCAGCAGTCTGCTCGCTTGGACAGGGGGCTCTGGTGCCAACGTCCTGACTTTC
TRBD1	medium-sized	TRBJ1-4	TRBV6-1	CASSEGQGEKLFF	TGTGCCAGCAGTGAAGGACAGGGTGAAAAACTGTTTTTT
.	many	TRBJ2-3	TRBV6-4	CASSEGRDTDTQYF	TGTGCCAGCAGTGAGGGCAGGGACACAGATACGCAGTATTTT
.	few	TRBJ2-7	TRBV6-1	CASKHTSGDGDCEQYF	TGTGCCAGCAAACACACATCCGGGGACGGAGATTGCGAGCAGTACTTC
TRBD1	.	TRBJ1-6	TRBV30	CAWSGTGVWNSPLHF	TGTGCCTGGAGTGGGACAGGTGTATGGAATTCACCCCTCCACTTT
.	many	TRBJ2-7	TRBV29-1	CSVRGAGRGELWGEQYF	TGCAGCGTTCGGGGGGCGGGCAGGGGTGAGCTTTGGGGCGAGCAGTACTTC
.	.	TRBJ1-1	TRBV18	CASSPPRTQNTEAFF	TGTGCCAGCTCACCACCGAGGACTCAGAACACTGAAGCTTTCTTT
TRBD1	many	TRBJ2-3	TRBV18	CASSQNQGAADTQYF	TGTGCCAGCTCACAAAACCAGGGGGCGGCAGATACGCAGTATTTT
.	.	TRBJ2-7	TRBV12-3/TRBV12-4	CASSWSLPYEQYF	TGTGCCAGCAGTTGGTCCCTACCCTACGAGCAGTACTTC
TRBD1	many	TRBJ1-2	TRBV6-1	CASSGTGDGYTF	TGTGCCAGCTCCGGGACAGGGGACGGCTACACCTTC
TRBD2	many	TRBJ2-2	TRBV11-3	CASSPGGVDTGELFF	TGTGCCAGCAGCCCGGGGGGGGTTGACACCGGGGAGCTGTTTTTT
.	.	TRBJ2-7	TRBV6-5	CASSYGPPSVISYEQYF	TGTGCCAGCAGTTACGGGCCCCCTAGCGTAATCTCCTACGAGCAGTACTTC
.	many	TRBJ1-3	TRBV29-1	CSVQGRLAGNTIYF	TGCAGCGTTCAAGGGAGGCTAGCTGGAAACACCATATATTTT
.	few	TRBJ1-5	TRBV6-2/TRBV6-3	CASSYSGKVGQPQHF	TGTGCCAGCAGTTACTCGGGAAAAGTCGGGCAGCCCCAGCATTTT
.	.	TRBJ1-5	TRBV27	CASRPSGAVGGQPQHF	TGTGCCAGCAGACCATCCGGGGCGGTAGGAGGTCAGCCCCAGCATTTT
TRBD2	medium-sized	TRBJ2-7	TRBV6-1	CASSEGTSGSYEQYF	TGTGCCAGCAGTGAGGGGACTAGCGGCTCCTACGAGCAGTACTTC
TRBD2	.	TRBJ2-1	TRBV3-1	CTSSRIGGDNEQFF	TGTACCAGCAGCCGGATCGGGGGGGACAATGAGCAGTTCTTC
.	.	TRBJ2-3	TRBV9	CASSPRGRVCPDTQYF	TGTGCCAGCAGCCCTCGAGGTCGGGTGTGTCCAGATACGCAGTATTTT
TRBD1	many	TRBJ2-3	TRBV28	CASSSWTGGRDTQYF	TGTGCCAGCAGTTCCTGGACAGGGGGGAGAGATACGCAGTATTTT
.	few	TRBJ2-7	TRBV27	CASSCVRKAELDYEQYF	TGTGCCAGCAGTTGCGTTAGGAAGGCCGAATTAGACTACGAGCAGTACTTC
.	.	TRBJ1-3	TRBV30	CAWSDFQGGNTIYF	TGTGCCTGGAGTGATTTCCAGGGTGGAAACACCATATATTTT
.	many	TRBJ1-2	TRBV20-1	CSARGGAYGYTF	TGCAGTGCTAGGGGGGGGGCGTATGGCTACACCTTC
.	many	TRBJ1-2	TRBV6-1	CASRDSTGTYGYTF	TGTGCCAGCAGGGATTCGACAGGTACCTATGGCTACACCTTC
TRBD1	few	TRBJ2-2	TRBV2	CASSRTGGTAGELFF	TGTGCCAGCAGTAGGACAGGGGGGACGGCCGGGGAGCTGTTTTTT
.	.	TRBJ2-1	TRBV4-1	CASSRRTADNEQFF	TGCGCCAGCAGCAGACGTACAGCGGACAATGAGCAGTTCTTC
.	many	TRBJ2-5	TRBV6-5	CASSYSLRDVETQYF	TGTGCCAGCAGTTACTCGCTCAGGGACGTAGAGACCCAGTACTTC
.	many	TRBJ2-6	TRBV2	CASKDVAGANVLTF	TGTGCCAGCAAGGACGTAGCTGGGGCCAACGTCCTGACTTTC
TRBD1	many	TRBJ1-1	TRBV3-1	CASSQGTGGTEAFF	TGTGCCAGCAGCCAAGGGACAGGGGGCACTGAAGCTTTCTTT
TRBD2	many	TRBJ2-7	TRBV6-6	CASSYLHRRGGPYEQYF	TGTGCCAGCAGTTACTTGCACCGCCGGGGGGGCCCCTACGAGCAGTACTTC
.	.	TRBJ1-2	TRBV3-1	CASSLGPGGYTF	TGTGCCAGCAGCCTTGGCCCGGGAGGCTACACCTTC
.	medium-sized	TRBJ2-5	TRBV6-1	CASRRGQGVETQYF	TGTGCCAGCAGGCGAGGGCAGGGCGTTGAGACCCAGTACTTC
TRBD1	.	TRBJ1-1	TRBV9	CVSGETGTAQNTEAFF	TGTGTCAGCGGCGAAACCGGGACAGCACAAAACACTGAAGCTTTCTTT
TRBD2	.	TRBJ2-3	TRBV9	CASSVGRGGRDTQYF	TGTGCCAGCAGCGTAGGGCGGGGGGGCCGTGATACGCAGTATTTT